Detailed here is one T cell receptor (beta chain). This sample is part of a study of CD8 T cells in Susac syndrome. Random hexamers were used to reverse transcribe the RNA input (roughly 0.5 to 1 ug). The CDR3 of TCR beta was amplified by immunoSEQ multiplex PCR across 54 Vbeta and 13 Jbeta. Each CDR3 protein gets one entry after TCRdb re-called the immunoSEQ multiplex PCR reads with MiXCR. The data show over 120,000 distinct CDR3 sequences, around 94% seen once. V was clipped by 5 bases and J by 8 bases, with 7 bases between them. CDR1 is MNHEY and CDR2 is SMNVEV in the germline V gene (reference sequence). The CDR3 contains 11 residues. TCR beta from blood CD8+ and CD4+ T cells was sequenced. Controls matched for sex and age were healthy donors. TEMRA cells underwent FACS enrichment and CD8+ and CD4+ T cells underwent negative isolation.

Sequencing was done on a sample of CD4+ T cells from PBMCs. The sequence was collected from a human donor in good health. The chain joins TRBV27 to TRBJ2-4; possible D gene TRBD2, 5 bases. CDR3 protein: CASSRTDIQYF. The CDR3 DNA reads as TGTGCCAGCAGTCGGACTGACATTCAGTACTTC.